This T cell receptor beta chain was identified during a study of cytomegalovirus exposure and HLA in healthy donors. Germline loops: CDR1 SGHDN, CDR2 FVKESK. This CDR3 comprises 13 residues. The germline V and J ends were trimmed by 5 bases and 4 bases, with 11 bases remaining between them. Primers: 60 Vbeta forward and 13 Jbeta reverse. Per the study methods: There were 80 million to 95 million unique TCR beta chains by a later count, and 10 million to 12 million of them were shared. The protocol was immunoSEQ multiplex PCR, while the TCRdb copy is restricted to in-frame clones and leaves out a portion. That table furnishes V, J and clone size, whereas the DNA furnished D and trimming. The sample carries about 160,000 clones, around four fifths recorded once.

The sequencing input was PBMCs. This receptor was taken from a boy younger than 10 in good health and CMV-seronegative. The chain employs TRBV14 and TRBJ1-2, with D possibly matching TRBD1 (5 bases). The CDR3 is CASSTGRLYGYTF. CDR3 in DNA: TGTGCCAGCAGCACAGGACGGCTCTATGGCTACACCTTC. The complete variable domain, with remaining parts taken from reference TRBV14 and TRBJ1-2, reads EAGVTQFPSHSVIEKGQTVTLRCDPISGHDNLYWYRRVMGKEIKFLLHFVKESKQDESGMPNNRFLAERTGGTYSTLKVQPAELEDSGVYFCASSTGRLYGYTFGSGTRLTVV.